This is a list of T cell receptor beta chains from one sample in a study of Graves' ophthalmopathy and Graves' hyperthyroidism. A single record per CDR3 protein comes from TCRdb applying MiXCR to the multiplex PCR reads. The sample carries about 1.2 million distinct CDR3 sequences, about 35% recorded once. The specimen sequenced was peripheral blood or thyroid tissue (not recorded which). The receptors here all came from an adult man with Graves' hyperthyroidism. Each CDR3 is given with its conserved first and last residue. A D gene is named only where the DNA matches it firmly. Only some rows state a clone size, as once, few, many or a class for expanded clones.

d_gene	v_gene	j_gene	abundance	CDR3nt	CDR3aa
NA	TRBV20-1	TRBJ1-3	many	TGCAGTGCTAGAAGGGAAGGAAACACCATATATTTT	CSARREGNTIYF
TRBD1	TRBV10-3	TRBJ2-5	many	TGTGCCACCGGACAGGGAAGTCTTCAAGAGACCCAGTACTTC	CATGQGSLQETQYF
TRBD1	TRBV12-3/TRBV12-4	TRBJ2-7	few	TGTGCCAGCAGTCCAAGAGGAACCGGGACAGGGGACTACGAGCAGTACTTC	CASSPRGTGTGDYEQYF
NA	TRBV20-1	TRBJ2-5	few	TGCAGTGCTCCTGACAGCGTCGAGACCCAGTACTTC	CSAPDSVETQYF
TRBD1	TRBV10-2	TRBJ2-7	NA	TGCGCCAGCAGTGCCGGACAGGGAGGAAACGAGCAGTACTTC	CASSAGQGGNEQYF
TRBD1	TRBV4-1	TRBJ1-4	NA	TGCGCCAGCAGCCAAGATTTACGGGACAGGGGAGCTGAAAAACTGTTTTTT	CASSQDLRDRGAEKLFF
NA	TRBV6-1	TRBJ1-6	many	TGTGCCAGCAGTGAAAGTGGGGGGGGCACTTCACCCCTCCACTTT	CASSESGGGTSPLHF
TRBD1	TRBV5-1	TRBJ1-1	NA	TGCGCCAGCAGCTTGGTTACAGGGGGCGCGGGAACTGAAGCTTTCTTT	CASSLVTGGAGTEAFF
NA	TRBV28	TRBJ1-5	few	TGTGCCAGCAGTTTTTGGGGGGAAGATCAGCCCCAGCATTTT	CASSFWGEDQPQHF
NA	TRBV5-6	TRBJ2-7	NA	TGTGCCAGCAGCTTGGAAGGGAGAAGAGTTTACGAGCAGTACTTC	CASSLEGRRVYEQYF
NA	TRBV20-1	TRBJ2-5	many	TGCAGTGCTAGAGATTCCCCCCCAGGGACCCAGTACTTC	CSARDSPPGTQYF
NA	TRBV5-1	TRBJ1-2	NA	TGCGCCAGCAGCTTGGAGTGGGTCGGGGGCCCCTATGGCTACACCTTC	CASSLEWVGGPYGYTF
NA	TRBV19	TRBJ1-1	many	TGTGCCAGTAGAACCTACAGGGAATACACTGAAGCTTTCTTT	CASRTYREYTEAFF
TRBD1	TRBV5-1	TRBJ1-1	NA	TGCGCCAGCAGCCTCACGACAGGGATTGGCGCTGAAGCTTTCTTT	CASSLTTGIGAEAFF
TRBD1	TRBV10-2	TRBJ1-5	NA	TGTGCCAGCAGAGGGACAGGGGGCTTTCAGCCCCAGCATTTT	CASRGTGGFQPQHF
NA	TRBV7-9	TRBJ2-7	NA	TGTGCCATCAAACTCGCCCGCCGCTACGAGCAGTACTTC	CAIKLARRYEQYF
NA	TRBV9	TRBJ1-1	once	TGTGCCAGCAGCGTAGGAACCAATGAAGCTTTCTTT	CASSVGTNEAFF
TRBD1	TRBV7-3	TRBJ2-7	NA	TGTGCCAGCAGTTTGGGGGATGCCCAGGGACAGGGGGCCGAGCAGTACTTC	CASSLGDAQGQGAEQYF
TRBD1	TRBV10-1	TRBJ1-3	many	TGCGCCAGCAGTGAGGAACAGGGGAGAGCTGGAAACACCATATATTTT	CASSEEQGRAGNTIYF
NA	TRBV4-2	TRBJ1-3	many	TGTGCCAGCAGCCAGCGAGGACAGCCTGGAAACACCATATATTTT	CASSQRGQPGNTIYF
TRBD1	TRBV7-2	TRBJ1-4	NA	TGTGCCAGCAGCGTAACTAGCGGGACAGGGCGAGCCAAACTGTTTTTT	CASSVTSGTGRAKLFF
TRBD2	TRBV5-1	TRBJ2-7	many	TGCGCCAGCAGCTTGCTGAGCGGGACTACCCTCTACGAGCAGTACTTC	CASSLLSGTTLYEQYF
TRBD1	TRBV7-2	TRBJ2-7	many	TGTGCCAGCAGCTCCCGGGACAGGATCTACGAGCAGTACTTC	CASSSRDRIYEQYF
TRBD1	TRBV20-1	TRBJ2-5	many	TGCAGTGCATACTACAGGGGAGAGACCCAGTACTTC	CSAYYRGETQYF
NA	TRBV25-1	TRBJ1-6	once	TGTGCCAGCAGTGTCGGCGGCAGGGTCAATAATTCACCCCTCCACTTT	CASSVGGRVNNSPLHF
NA	TRBV6-5	TRBJ2-5	NA	TGTGCCAGCAGTTACTCAGGCTCAATCCAAGAGACCCAGTACTTC	CASSYSGSIQETQYF
NA	TRBV19	TRBJ1-4	many	TGTGCCAGTAGTAGTTACAGGTTGCTGTTTTTT	CASSSYRLLFF
NA	TRBV7-2	TRBJ2-7	NA	TGTGCCAGCAGCTTAACCAGGGGATATTACTACGAGCAGTACTTC	CASSLTRGYYYEQYF
NA	TRBV10-3	TRBJ1-1	NA	TGTGCCATCGCCCACGGGGGGGGAAACACTGAAGCTTTCTTT	CAIAHGGGNTEAFF
NA	TRBV6-1	TRBJ1-5	NA	TGTGCCAGCACCTACCCCGGACGACCCAATCAGCCCCAGCATTTT	CASTYPGRPNQPQHF
NA	TRBV10-3	TRBJ1-6	many	TGTGCCATCAGTGAAACGCAGGGAAATAATTCACCCCTCCACTTT	CAISETQGNNSPLHF
NA	TRBV4-1	TRBJ2-7	few	TGCGCCAGCAGCCAAGGATCGACCGGGACATTAAGCTCCTACGAGCAGTACTTC	CASSQGSTGTLSSYEQYF
TRBD1	TRBV20-1	TRBJ1-1	NA	TGCAGTGCTAGAGATCCTCCCCAGGGGGTAACTGAAGCTTTCTTT	CSARDPPQGVTEAFF
TRBD1	TRBV4-3	TRBJ1-6	NA	TGCGCCAGCAGCCAGGGACAGGAGGATTCACCCCTCCACTTT	CASSQGQEDSPLHF
NA	TRBV7-2	TRBJ2-5	many	TGTGCCAGCAGCGCTAGATCGTTCGGGGAGACCCAGTACTTC	CASSARSFGETQYF
NA	TRBV30	TRBJ1-1	many	TGTGCCGGGCAGACGAGGGTGAACACTGAAGCTTTCTTT	CAGQTRVNTEAFF
NA	TRBV7-8	TRBJ2-5	NA	TGTGCCAGCAGCCAACTACGGACTCGCCAAGAGACCCAGTACTTC	CASSQLRTRQETQYF
NA	TRBV15	TRBJ2-7	many	TGTGCCACCAGCAGTGCGCCGGGGCCGGGGGTTGAGCAGTACTTC	CATSSAPGPGVEQYF
NA	TRBV6-6	TRBJ1-5	many	TGTGCCAGCAGTTACTCGAAGGATCAGCCCCAGCATTTT	CASSYSKDQPQHF
NA	TRBV20-1	TRBJ1-4	many	TGCAGTGCTAGAGAGGGCAGGGTTGGCGAAAAACTGTTTTTT	CSAREGRVGEKLFF
NA	TRBV20-1	TRBJ1-5	NA	TGCAGTGCTAGAGGTACGGGAGACTCTAGCAATCAGCCCCAGCATTTT	CSARGTGDSSNQPQHF
NA	TRBV29-1	TRBJ1-2	NA	TGCAGCGTAGGGCGGGTGGATGGCTACACCTTC	CSVGRVDGYTF
TRBD1	TRBV2	TRBJ2-7	many	TGTGCCAGCAGCCATGGGACAGGGGATTACGAGCAGTACTTC	CASSHGTGDYEQYF
TRBD1	TRBV9	TRBJ1-6	NA	TGTGCCAGCAGCGTACAAGGACAGGCGTCGGGATATAATTCACCCCTCCACTTT	CASSVQGQASGYNSPLHF
NA	TRBV19	TRBJ1-6	many	TGTGCCAGTAGTATAGAAAGGACCCGGACTTCACCCCTCCACTTT	CASSIERTRTSPLHF
NA	TRBV5-4	TRBJ1-1	many	TGTGCCAGCAGCTTGGCACAGAATATGAACACTGAAGCTTTCTTT	CASSLAQNMNTEAFF
NA	TRBV20-1	TRBJ2-7	many	TGCAGTGCTAGGGCTAGTAGGGCCTACGAGCAGTACTTC	CSARASRAYEQYF
NA	TRBV2	TRBJ2-7	NA	TGTGCCAGCGTTGATATGCCAGGTCACCAATACGAGCAGTACTTC	CASVDMPGHQYEQYF
NA	TRBV19	TRBJ1-2	NA	TGTGCCAGTAGTACGTCCGGGACTAGCTATGGCTACACCTTC	CASSTSGTSYGYTF
TRBD1	TRBV29-1	TRBJ1-2	many	TGCAGCGTTGATGGGAGGGACAGGAACTATGGCTACACCTTC	CSVDGRDRNYGYTF
NA	TRBV10-1	TRBJ1-1	NA	TGCGCCAGCAGTGAGTCGAAGGTTGGGACCACTGAAGCTTTCTTT	CASSESKVGTTEAFF
NA	TRBV28	TRBJ2-5	few	TGTGCCAGCAGTTTGCGTGAGGGGTACCAAGAGACCCAGTACTTC	CASSLREGYQETQYF
NA	TRBV11-2	TRBJ1-2	NA	TGTGCCAGCAGCCAAGACTCCGCGGTTTATGGCTACACCTTC	CASSQDSAVYGYTF
TRBD1	TRBV7-2	TRBJ2-6	many	TGTGCCAGCAGGTCGCCTCCCGGGACAGGGGCTACCTCTGGGGCCAACGTCCTGACTTTC	CASRSPPGTGATSGANVLTF